Sequencing of this TCR beta chain was carried out in a study of CD4 T cells in relation to SARS-CoV-2 and coronaviruses. Study-wide context: TCR beta CDR3s were sequenced after 10-day antigen culture of PBMCs. The HLA restriction of the shared crossreactive spike epitopes was mapped.

Worth noting for this clone: The antigen is unknown.

CD4+ T cells from unexposed donors were obtained before the COVID-19 pandemic (2011-2018). CD4+ T cells were isolated from the cells after roughly 11 days of culture. Unexposed-donor CD4+ T cells were probed with SARS-CoV-2 S/N and four cold-coronavirus spikes, cells permitting. Germline values: CDR1 LNHDA, CDR2 SQIVND (reference sequence). Deletions cut 1 base from V and 4 bases from J, with 11 bases between. CDR3 size: 15 residues. TCRdb keeps only in-frame clones here, not all; method: immunoSEQ multiplex PCR. The sample has approximately 20,000 clones; roughly 80% are singletons. The chain uses TRBV19 and TRBJ1-3; D ambiguous. Sequencing was performed on CD4+ T cells from PBMCs, cultured in vitro. This clonotype was obtained from a human donor in good health. The CDR3 loop reads CASSIAVATGNTIYF. Here the CDR3 DNA reads TGTGCCAGTAGTATAGCTGTGGCGACAGGAAACACCATATATTTT.